This entry is about one T cell receptor beta chain. CDR1 and CDR2 from the germline V gene are SNHLY and FYNNEI. CDR3 length: 16 amino acids. Trimming shortened V by 6 bases and J by 1 base, and 13 bases separated the two germline ends. This sample is part of a study of blood T cell repertoires in COVID-19. Across the whole study: Samples taken during acute and convalescent COVID-19 were collected in the United States, Italy and Spain. T cells, B-cell-depleted T cells, or PBMCs supplied cDNA or gDNA.

Participants had their cohort set by participant-reported clinical history. In the original analysis: Reference gene primer amplification gave estimated nucleated cell counts. Repertoires were generated with immunoSEQ multiplex PCR, while TCRdb's copy carries only in-frame clones and drops some. That table furnishes V, J and clone size, whereas the DNA furnished D and trimming. Found here are 150,000 to 200,000 clones, over 75% of them singletons; the top ten hold approximately 0.8%. The specimen was PBMCs or T cells enriched from blood (not recorded which). The chain recombines TRBV2 with TRBJ1-6; D might be TRBD1 (6 bases). The TCR sequence derives from a woman aged 18 to 35 who had recovered from COVID-19. The CDR3 spells CASRSGEGSYNSPLHF. The DNA of the CDR3 is TGTGCCAGCAGGTCAGGGGAAGGGTCCTATAATTCACCCCTCCACTTT.